One TCR beta chain is described in this entry. The antigen remains unidentified. Looked up from germline, CDR1 is SNHLY and CDR2 is FYNNEI. This CDR3 has 13 residues. V was trimmed by 7 bases and J by 2 bases, leaving 12 bases between them. Measured with immunoSEQ multiplex PCR; TCRdb has only the in-frame clones, and not every one. The sample contains 600,000 to 800,000 clones, around 70% of which appear only once. These data originate in a study of shared clonotypes between healthy human individuals. Overall study results and limits: On the whole, naive subsets had larger estimated richness than memory subsets had.

Material for sequencing was memory CD4+ T cells sorted from blood. Described subset: CD45RA-negative fraction. This chain uses TRBV2 with TRBJ2-7; possibly TRBD2 for D (5 bases). The TCR sequence derives from a woman aged 25 to 39 in good health. CDR3 coding DNA: TGTGCCAGCAAGAGGGTCGGAACCTACGAGCAGTACTTC. Translated, it gives CASKRVGTYEQYF.